One and the same sample provided the 9 T cell receptor beta chains below, sequenced in a study of blood T cell repertoires in COVID-19. Method: immunoSEQ multiplex PCR; TCRdb's copy keeps in-frame clones and lacks some. The sample consists of over 150,000 clones, around 77% of them appearing once. Material: peripheral blood. The receptor set was obtained from an older man with acute or convalescent COVID-19.

This clone was seen a single time. The chain has TRBV6-5 and TRBJ2-3, with 10 bases that match TRBD2. The CDR3 sequence is 15 residues long. Trimming at V came to 6 bases and at J to 5 bases, leaving 8 bases not matched to a gene. Germline V lookup: CDR1 MNHEY, CDR2 SVGAGI. The CDR3 loop reads CASSWSGGALDTQYF. The CDR3 coding sequence is TGTGCCAGCAGCTGGAGCGGGGGGGCCTTAGATACGCAGTATTTT.

Details on this clone: The junction shows a germline mismatch at one end, possibly a read error. The chain uses TRBV11-2 and TRBJ1-3, with TRBD1 identical over 7 bases. CDR1 is SGHAT and CDR2 is FQNNGV in the germline V gene. The CDR3 loop spans 15 amino acids. CDR3 amino acids: CASTLNRGSGNTIYF. The CDR3 nucleotides read TGTGCCAGCACCTTAAACAGGGGTAGTGGAAACACCATATATTTT.

The rearrangement links TRBV12-2 to TRBJ1-1. TRBV12-2 is classified as a pseudogene. The CDR3 length is 13 residues. In nucleotides, the CDR3 is TGTGCAAGTCGCTTAGCGCGGAACACTGAAGCTTTCTTT. Amino acids: CASRLARNTEAFF.

This clone was observed a single time. This chain links TRBV19 with TRBJ2-1, with TRBD2 identical over 7 bases. Germline values: CDR1 LNHDA, CDR2 SQIVND (reference sequence). This CDR3 comprises 15 residues. With V trimmed by 1 base and J by 2 bases, 2 bases remained unmatched. The CDR3 DNA is TGTGCCAGTAGTATAGCCGCGGGAGCCTACAATGAGCAGTTCTTC. The encoded protein is CASSIAAGAYNEQFF.

The V gene is TRBV28, the J gene TRBJ2-7; D is unclear. Deletions cut 6 bases from V and 9 bases from J, with 18 bases between. This CDR3 spans 13 amino acids. Germline values: CDR1 MDHEN, CDR2 SYDVKM. The CDR3: CASSRPDTAGQYF. CDR3 DNA: TGTGCCAGCAGCCGACCAGACACGGCCGGGCAGTACTTC.

The chain uses TRBV6-2 or TRBV6-3 and TRBJ2-3; 7 nucleotides align to TRBD1. The CDR3 totals 16 residues. Looked up from germline, CDR1 is MNHEY and CDR2 is SVGEGT. With V trimmed by 6 bases and J by 2 bases, 11 bases remained unmatched. Here the CDR3 DNA reads TGTGCCAGCAGCTCGATCGACAGGGCCCACACAGATACGCAGTATTTT. It encodes CASSSIDRAHTDTQYF.

The chain is built from TRBV4-3 and TRBJ1-1; possible D gene TRBD1, 5 bases. Trimming cost V 2 bases and J 0 bases, with 19 bases left between them. The CDR3 is made up of 18 amino acids. The germline V gene has CDR1 LGHNA and CDR2 YSLEER. CDR3 DNA: TGCGCCAGCAGCCAATTGTTGCAGGGAATTCCCTTGAACACTGAAGCTTTCTTT. Translating it yields CASSQLLQGIPLNTEAFF.

Only one count was recorded for this clone. The CDR3 DNA reads TGTGCCATTAAAAAAGGACAGGGGGCAGACGAGCAGTACTTC. It is translated as CAIKKGQGADEQYF. The gene calls are TRBV10-3 and TRBJ2-7, with 11 nucleotides matching TRBD1. CDR1 is ENHRY, CDR2 SYGVKD, per germline. J was trimmed by 5 bases and V by 9 bases; bases with no gene match: 9. The length of the CDR3 is 14 residues.

The chain couples TRBV11-2 to TRBJ2-7; possibly TRBD2 for D (5 bases). The CDR3 spans 14 residues. Germline V CDR1 and CDR2: SGHAT, FQNNGV. V was cut by 2 bases and J by 10 bases, with 18 bases left in between. The CDR3 sequence: CASSLREGSAVQYF. CDR3 DNA: TGTGCCAGCAGCTTAAGAGAGGGATCAGCGGTTCAGTACTTC.